The clone carrying this T cell receptor beta chain was detected only a few times. Its specificity is not known. Incorporated into the TCR beta cDNA libraries were unique molecular identifiers, which served to reduce PCR and sequencing biases. Starting from about 1 to 10 million T cells, the study yielded roughly 0.5 million cDNA molecules. MiXCR, run by TCRdb on the PCR reads, gives a single entry per CDR3 protein. Of roughly 430,000 distinct CDR3 sequences in the sample, approximately 37% were seen once. This entry belongs to a study of post-analysis software for immune sequencing data. Findings and caveats of the study: Patients had higher frequencies than controls of five TRBV segments, including TRBV5-6, TRBV5-1 and TRBV20-1. Compared against controls, patients with multiple sclerosis displayed significantly lower normalized Chao1 diversity.

The length of the CDR3 is 13 residues. Trimming removed 5 bases at V and 5 bases at J, with 13 bases between. The germline V gene encodes CDR1 SGHRS and CDR2 YFSETQ. The sequence was obtained from a girl aged 2-10 years with multiple sclerosis. The rearrangement uses TRBV5-1 and TRBJ1-2; D is uncertain. The sample was blood. CDR3 coding DNA: TGCGCCAGCAGACTCAACGGAGAGTATGGCTACACCTTC. Its translation: CASRLNGEYGYTF.